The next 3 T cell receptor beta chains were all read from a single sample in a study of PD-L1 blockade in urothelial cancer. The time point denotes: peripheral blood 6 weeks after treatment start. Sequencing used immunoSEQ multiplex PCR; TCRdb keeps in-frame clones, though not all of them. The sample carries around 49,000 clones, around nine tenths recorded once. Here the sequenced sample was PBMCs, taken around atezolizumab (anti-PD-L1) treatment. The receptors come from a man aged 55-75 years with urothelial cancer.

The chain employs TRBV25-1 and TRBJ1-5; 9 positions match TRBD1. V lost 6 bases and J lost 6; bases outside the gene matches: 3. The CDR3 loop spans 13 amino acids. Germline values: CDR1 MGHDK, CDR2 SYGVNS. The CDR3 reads CASSGTGSQPQHF. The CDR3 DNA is TGTGCCAGCAGCGGGACAGGGAGTCAGCCCCAGCATTTT.

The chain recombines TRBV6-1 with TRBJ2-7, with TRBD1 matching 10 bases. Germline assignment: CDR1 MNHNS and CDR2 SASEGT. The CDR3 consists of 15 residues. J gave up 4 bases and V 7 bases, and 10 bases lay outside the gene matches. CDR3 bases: TGTGCCAGCAACCCGAGCGGGGACAGGGGTTACGAGCAGTACTTC. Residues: CASNPSGDRGYEQYF.

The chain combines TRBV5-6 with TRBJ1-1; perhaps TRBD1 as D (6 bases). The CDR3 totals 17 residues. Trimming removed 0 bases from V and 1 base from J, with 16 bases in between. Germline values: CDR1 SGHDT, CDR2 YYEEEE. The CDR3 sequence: CASSLDGRGWWNTEAFF. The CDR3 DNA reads TGTGCCAGCAGCTTGGATGGCAGGGGTTGGTGGAACACTGAAGCTTTCTTT.